Below, 10 T cell receptor beta chains from the same sample are listed, as sequenced in a study of cytomegalovirus exposure and HLA in healthy donors. Primers: 60 Vbeta forward and 13 Jbeta reverse. Libraries were prepared by immunoSEQ multiplex PCR; TCRdb keeps only in-frame clonotypes and omits some of them. The table lists 150,000 to 200,000 clones. The specimen sequenced was PBMCs. The receptors shown here come from a man aged 25 to 45 in good health and CMV-seronegative.

V and J are TRBV6-4 and TRBJ2-3; D perhaps matches TRBD1 (6 bases). In germline, CDR1 is MRHNA, CDR2 SNTAGT. This CDR3 is built from 13 residues. V lost 4 bases, J lost 7 bases, and 12 bases lay in between. The chain's CDR3 is CASSAERDNTQYF. CDR3 nucleotide sequence: TGTGCCAGCAGTGCTGAACGGGACAATACGCAGTATTTT.

The rearrangement links TRBV6-5 to TRBJ1-1; unclear D gene. From germline, CDR1 is MNHEY and CDR2 SVGAGI. The V and J ends lost 6 bases and 7 bases respectively, with 12 bases between them. The CDR3 is 12 residues long. The DNA of the CDR3 is TGTGCCAGCAGACGAGGAGTAAGTGAAGCTTTCTTT. Translating it yields CASRRGVSEAFF.

The V call is TRBV12-5, the J call TRBJ1-6, with a tentative D call TRBD1 (5 bases). The CDR3 is 15 amino acids. CDR1 is LGHNT and CDR2 is FRNRAP in the germline V gene. The V end lost 1 base, the J end lost 7 bases, and 11 bases lay between the germline ends. This CDR3 is CASGLGQGANSPLHF. As DNA, the CDR3 is TGTGCTAGTGGTTTGGGCCAGGGCGCGAATTCACCCCTCCACTTT.

This chain links TRBV10-2 with TRBJ1-1; the D gene is possibly TRBD1 (5 bases). Germline loops: CDR1 WSHSY, CDR2 SAAADI. V lost 4 bases to trimming and J lost 4 bases, with 10 bases between them. The CDR3 is 13 amino acids. The CDR3: CASSVQGGTEAFF. The CDR3 DNA sequence: TGCGCCAGCAGTGTGCAGGGAGGCACTGAAGCTTTCTTT.

The V gene is TRBV7-9, the J gene TRBJ2-2; D is ambiguous. Trimming shortened V by 1 base and J by 0 bases, and 9 bases separated the two germline ends. The CDR3 has 16 residues. Germline V gene data show CDR1 as SEHNR and CDR2 as FQNEAQ (reference sequence). The CDR3 region is CASSLDLQTNTGELFF. In DNA, the CDR3 is TGTGCCAGCAGCTTAGACCTTCAGACGAACACCGGGGAGCTGTTTTTT.

The V gene is TRBV27, the J gene TRBJ2-7; possible D gene TRBD1, 5 bases. The CDR3 covers 13 residues. Germline CDR1 MNHEY, CDR2 SMNVEV (reference sequence). V lost 2 bases, J lost 9 bases, and 14 bases lay in between. The DNA of the CDR3 is TGTGCCAGCAGTTTAACCCCCGACAGTAGGCAGTACTTC. It yields the protein CASSLTPDSRQYF.

Concerning this clone itself: Other DNA variants within this sample encode the same CDR3. This chain uses TRBV6-4 with TRBJ2-1; 7 nucleotides align to TRBD2. The CDR3 totals 17 residues. The germline gives CDR1 MRHNA, CDR2 SNTAGT. After removal of 0 bases from V and 1 base from J, the junction contained 6 bases not matched to a gene. In DNA, the CDR3 is TGTGCCAGCAGTGACTCCCTAGCGGTTTCATCCTACAATGAGCAGTTCTTC. It specifies CASSDSLAVSSYNEQFF.

This sequence joins TRBV5-1 and TRBJ2-1, with 12 bases matching TRBD2. Germline CDR1 and CDR2: SGHRS and YFSETQ. The CDR3 length is 19 residues. The junction had 11 bases not matched to a gene; V was cut back by 3 bases and J by 1 base. CDR3 coding DNA: TGCGCCAGCAGCTCGACTAGCGGGAGCACCCGGGGTTCCTACAATGAGCAGTTCTTC. Protein: CASSSTSGSTRGSYNEQFF.

V and J are TRBV5-5 and TRBJ2-7, with a weak D call TRBD2 (6 bases). The germline V and J ends were trimmed by 3 bases and 1 base, with 17 bases remaining between them. CDR1 and CDR2 (germline): SGHKS, YYEKEE (reference sequence). The CDR3 covers 16 residues. As DNA, the CDR3 is TGTGCCAGCAGCTGGAGGGAAGGGCTTAGATCCTACGAGCAGTACTTC. This encodes CASSWREGLRSYEQYF.

V is TRBV2 and J is TRBJ2-7; maybe TRBD1 (5 bases). CDR1 is SNHLY, CDR2 FYNNEI, per germline. The CDR3 is 12 residues long. Trimming pared 6 bases from V and 6 bases from J, leaving 12 bases between. The CDR3 spells CASRRGSGEQYF. CDR3 DNA: TGTGCCAGCAGAAGGGGATCTGGCGAGCAGTACTTC.